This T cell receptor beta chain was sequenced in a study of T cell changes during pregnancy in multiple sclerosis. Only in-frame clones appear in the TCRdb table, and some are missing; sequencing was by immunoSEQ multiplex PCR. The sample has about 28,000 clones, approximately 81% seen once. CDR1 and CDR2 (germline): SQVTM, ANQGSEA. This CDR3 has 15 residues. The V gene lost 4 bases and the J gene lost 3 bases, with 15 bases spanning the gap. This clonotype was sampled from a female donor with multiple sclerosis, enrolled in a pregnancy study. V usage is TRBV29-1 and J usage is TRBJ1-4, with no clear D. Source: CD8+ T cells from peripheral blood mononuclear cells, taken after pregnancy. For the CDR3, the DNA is TGCAGCGTTGTTTTGCTTCCGTGGCCTAATGAAAAACTGTTTTTT. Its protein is CSVVLLPWPNEKLFF.